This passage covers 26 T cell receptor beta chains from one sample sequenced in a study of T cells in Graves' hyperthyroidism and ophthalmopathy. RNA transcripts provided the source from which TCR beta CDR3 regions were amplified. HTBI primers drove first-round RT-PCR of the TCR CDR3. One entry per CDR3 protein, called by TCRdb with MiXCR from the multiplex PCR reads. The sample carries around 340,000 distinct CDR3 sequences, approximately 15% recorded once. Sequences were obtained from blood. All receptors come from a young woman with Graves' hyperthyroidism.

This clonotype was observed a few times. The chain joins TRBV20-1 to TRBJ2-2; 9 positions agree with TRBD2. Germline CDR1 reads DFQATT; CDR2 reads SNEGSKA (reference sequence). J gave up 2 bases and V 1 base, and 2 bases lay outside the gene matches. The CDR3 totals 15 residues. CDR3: CSARGRGGNTGELFF. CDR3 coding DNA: TGCAGTGCTAGAGGGCGGGGGGGAAACACCGGGGAGCTGTTTTTT.

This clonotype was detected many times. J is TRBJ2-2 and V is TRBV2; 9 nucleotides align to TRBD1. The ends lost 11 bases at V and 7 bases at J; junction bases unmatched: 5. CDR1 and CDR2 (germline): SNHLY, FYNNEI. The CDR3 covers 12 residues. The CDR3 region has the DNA TGTGCCGGGGGACAGGGACACGGGGAGCTGTTTTTT. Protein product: CAGGQGHGELFF.

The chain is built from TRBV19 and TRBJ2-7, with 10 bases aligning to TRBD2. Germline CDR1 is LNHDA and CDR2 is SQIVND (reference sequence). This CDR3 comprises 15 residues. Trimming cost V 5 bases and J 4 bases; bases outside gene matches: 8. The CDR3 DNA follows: TGTGCCAGTAGTTTTTCTAGCGGGAGATCGTACGAGCAGTACTTC. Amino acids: CASSFSSGRSYEQYF. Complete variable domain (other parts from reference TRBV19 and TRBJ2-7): DGGITQSPKYLFRKEGQNVTLSCEQNLNHDAMYWYRQDPGQGLRLIYYSQIVNDFQKGDIAEGYSVSREKKESFPLTVTSAQKNPTAFYLCASSFSSGRSYEQYFGPGTRLTVT.

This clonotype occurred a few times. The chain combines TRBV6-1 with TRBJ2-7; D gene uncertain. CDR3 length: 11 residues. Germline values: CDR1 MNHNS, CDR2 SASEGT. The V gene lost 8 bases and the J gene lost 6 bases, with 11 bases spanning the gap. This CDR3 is CASLNAFEQYF. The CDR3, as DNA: TGTGCCAGCCTTAACGCGTTCGAGCAGTACTTC.

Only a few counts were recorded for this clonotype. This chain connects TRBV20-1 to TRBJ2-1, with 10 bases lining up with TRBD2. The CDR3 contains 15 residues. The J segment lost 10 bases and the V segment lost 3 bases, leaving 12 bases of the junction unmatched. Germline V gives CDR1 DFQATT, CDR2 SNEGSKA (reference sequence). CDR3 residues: CSASLGTSEPEEQFF. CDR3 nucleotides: TGCAGTGCTAGCTTGGGGACTAGCGAGCCCGAGGAGCAGTTCTTC.

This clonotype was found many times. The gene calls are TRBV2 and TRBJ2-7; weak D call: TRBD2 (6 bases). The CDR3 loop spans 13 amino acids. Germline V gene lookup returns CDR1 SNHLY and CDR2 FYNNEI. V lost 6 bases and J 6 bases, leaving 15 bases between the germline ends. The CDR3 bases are TGTGCCAGCAGCCGGGACTGGGCCCCCGAGCAGTACTTC. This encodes CASSRDWAPEQYF. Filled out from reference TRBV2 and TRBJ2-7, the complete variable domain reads EPEVTQTPSHQVTQMGQEVILRCVPISNHLYFYWYRQILGQKVEFLVSFYNNEISEKSEIFDDQFSVERPDGSNFTLKIRSTKLEDSAMYFCASSRDWAPEQYFGPGTRLTVT.

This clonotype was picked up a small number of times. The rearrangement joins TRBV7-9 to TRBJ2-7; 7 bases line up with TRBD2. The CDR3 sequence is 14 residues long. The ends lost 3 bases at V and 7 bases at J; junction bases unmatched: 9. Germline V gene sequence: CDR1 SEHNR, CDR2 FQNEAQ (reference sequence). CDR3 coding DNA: TGTGCCAGCAGCTTTAGTACTAGCGTGGAGGAGCAGTACTTC. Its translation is CASSFSTSVEEQYF.

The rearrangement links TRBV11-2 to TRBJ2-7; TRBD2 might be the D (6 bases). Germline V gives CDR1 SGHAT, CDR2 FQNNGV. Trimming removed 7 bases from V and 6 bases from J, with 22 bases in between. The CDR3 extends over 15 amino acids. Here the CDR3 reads CASTKTAGPLGEQYF. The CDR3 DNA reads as TGTGCCAGCACGAAAACCGCGGGACCTTTGGGCGAGCAGTACTTC.

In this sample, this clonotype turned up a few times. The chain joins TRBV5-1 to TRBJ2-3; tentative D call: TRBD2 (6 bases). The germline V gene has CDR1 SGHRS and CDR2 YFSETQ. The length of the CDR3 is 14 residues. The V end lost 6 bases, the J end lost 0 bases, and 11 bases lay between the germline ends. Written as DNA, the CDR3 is TGCGCCAGCAACGTGGGGACTAGCACAGATACGCAGTATTTT. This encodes CASNVGTSTDTQYF.

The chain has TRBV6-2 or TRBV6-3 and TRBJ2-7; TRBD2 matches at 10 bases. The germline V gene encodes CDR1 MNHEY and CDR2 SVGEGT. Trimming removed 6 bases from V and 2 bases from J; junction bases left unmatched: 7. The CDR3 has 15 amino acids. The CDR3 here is CASSPGLAATYEQYF. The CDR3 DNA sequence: TGTGCCAGCAGCCCCGGACTAGCGGCAACCTACGAGCAGTACTTC.

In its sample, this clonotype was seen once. The CDR3 DNA reads TGCAGTGCTAGAACCTCGATAAAGGCCGAGGTGAAGGATGGCTACACCTTC. Its protein product is CSARTSIKAEVKDGYTF. The V call is TRBV20-1, the J call TRBJ1-2; no firm D call. The CDR3 extends over 17 amino acids. Trimming removed 2 bases from V and 6 bases from J, with 25 bases in between. Germline V CDR1 and CDR2: DFQATT, SNEGSKA (reference sequence).

The CDR3 region has the DNA TGTGCCAGCAGAGAACTCCGGGACGGTTATGGCTACACCTTC. This codes for CASRELRDGYGYTF. The chain has TRBV2 and TRBJ1-2; maybe TRBD1 (5 bases). In germline, CDR1 is SNHLY, CDR2 FYNNEI. This CDR3 has 14 residues. The ends were cut back, 6 bases at V and 5 bases at J, with 16 bases in the middle.

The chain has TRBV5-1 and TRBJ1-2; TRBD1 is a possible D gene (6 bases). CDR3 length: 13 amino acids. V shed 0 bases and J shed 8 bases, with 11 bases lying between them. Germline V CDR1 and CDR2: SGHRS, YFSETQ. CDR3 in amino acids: CASSLGGGGGYTF. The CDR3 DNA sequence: TGCGCCAGCAGCTTGGGGGGGGGCGGCGGCTACACCTTC.

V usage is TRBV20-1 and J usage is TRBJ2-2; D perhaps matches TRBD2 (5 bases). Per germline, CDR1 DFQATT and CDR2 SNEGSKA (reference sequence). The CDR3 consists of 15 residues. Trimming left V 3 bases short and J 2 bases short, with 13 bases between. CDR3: CSARPAAVNTGELFF. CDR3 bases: TGCAGTGCTAGGCCCGCAGCGGTTAACACCGGGGAGCTGTTTTTT.

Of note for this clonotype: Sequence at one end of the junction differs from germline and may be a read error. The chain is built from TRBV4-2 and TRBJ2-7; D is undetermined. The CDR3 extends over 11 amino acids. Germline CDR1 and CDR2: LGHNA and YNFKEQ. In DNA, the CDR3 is TGTACCAGCAGCCAAGGCTACGAGCAGTACTTC. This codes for CTSSQGYEQYF.

As DNA, the CDR3 is TGCAGTGCTAGAGCCGGGACAGGGACAACCCGCTCGAACACTGAAGCTTTCTTT. Translation: CSARAGTGTTRSNTEAFF. V usage is TRBV20-1 and J usage is TRBJ1-1; 9 bases are shared with TRBD1. Germline CDR1 DFQATT, CDR2 SNEGSKA (reference sequence). The V segment lost 1 base and the J segment 1 base; nucleotides outside the gene matches: 13. The CDR3 is made up of 18 amino acids.

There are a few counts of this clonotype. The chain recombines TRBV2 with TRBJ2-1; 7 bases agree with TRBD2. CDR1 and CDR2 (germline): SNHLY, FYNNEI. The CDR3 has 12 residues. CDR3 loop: CAGGGPSDEQFF. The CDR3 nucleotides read TGTGCGGGGGGAGGGCCTTCCGATGAGCAGTTCTTC.

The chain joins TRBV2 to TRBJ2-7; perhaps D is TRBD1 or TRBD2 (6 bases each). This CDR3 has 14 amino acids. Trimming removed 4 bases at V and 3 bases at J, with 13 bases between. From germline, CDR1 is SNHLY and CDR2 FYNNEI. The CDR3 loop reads CASSVGGLYYEQYF. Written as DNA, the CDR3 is TGTGCCAGCAGTGTAGGGGGACTTTACTACGAGCAGTACTTC.

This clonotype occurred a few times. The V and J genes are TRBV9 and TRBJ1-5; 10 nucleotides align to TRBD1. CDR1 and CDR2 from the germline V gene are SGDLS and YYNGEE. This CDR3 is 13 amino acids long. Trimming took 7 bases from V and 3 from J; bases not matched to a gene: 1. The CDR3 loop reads CASGQGVNQPQHF. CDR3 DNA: TGTGCCAGCGGACAGGGGGTCAATCAGCCCCAGCATTTT.

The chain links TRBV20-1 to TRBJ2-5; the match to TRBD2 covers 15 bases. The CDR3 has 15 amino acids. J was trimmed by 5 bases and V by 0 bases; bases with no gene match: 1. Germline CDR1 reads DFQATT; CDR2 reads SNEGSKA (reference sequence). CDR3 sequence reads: CSARDGTSGRETQYF. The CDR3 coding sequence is TGCAGTGCTAGAGATGGGACTAGCGGGAGGGAGACCCAGTACTTC.

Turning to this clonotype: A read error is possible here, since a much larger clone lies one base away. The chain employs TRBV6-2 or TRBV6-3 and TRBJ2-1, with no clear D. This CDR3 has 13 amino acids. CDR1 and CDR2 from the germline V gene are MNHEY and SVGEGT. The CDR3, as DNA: TGTGCCAGCAGTTACGCGTCCTACAATGAGCAGTCCTTC. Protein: CASSYASYNEQSF.

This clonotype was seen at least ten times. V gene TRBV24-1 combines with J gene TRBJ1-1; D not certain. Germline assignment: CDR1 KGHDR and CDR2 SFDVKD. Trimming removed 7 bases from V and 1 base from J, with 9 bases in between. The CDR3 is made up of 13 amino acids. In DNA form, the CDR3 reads TGTGCCACCAGGGACGCGACGAACACTGAAGCTTTCTTT. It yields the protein CATRDATNTEAFF.

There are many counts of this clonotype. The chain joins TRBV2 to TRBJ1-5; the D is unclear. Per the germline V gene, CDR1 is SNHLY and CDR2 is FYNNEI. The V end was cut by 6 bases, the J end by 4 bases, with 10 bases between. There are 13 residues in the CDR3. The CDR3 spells CASRGWLNQPQHF. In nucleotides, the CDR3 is TGTGCCAGCAGGGGTTGGCTAAATCAGCCCCAGCATTTT.

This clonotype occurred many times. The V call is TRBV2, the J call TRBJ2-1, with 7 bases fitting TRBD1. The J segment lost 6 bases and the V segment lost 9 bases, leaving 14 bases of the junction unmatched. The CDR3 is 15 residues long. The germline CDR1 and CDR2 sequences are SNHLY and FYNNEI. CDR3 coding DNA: TGTGCCAGGGATGACGTAGGACAGGTGCGCAATGAGCAGTTCTTC. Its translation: CARDDVGQVRNEQFF.

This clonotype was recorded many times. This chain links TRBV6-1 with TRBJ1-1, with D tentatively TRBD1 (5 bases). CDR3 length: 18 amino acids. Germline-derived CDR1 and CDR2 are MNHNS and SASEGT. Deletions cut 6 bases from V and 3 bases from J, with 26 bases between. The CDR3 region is CASRSLLGQGSIDTEAFF. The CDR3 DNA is TGTGCCAGCAGGAGCCTTCTCGGGCAGGGAAGTATTGACACTGAAGCTTTCTTT.

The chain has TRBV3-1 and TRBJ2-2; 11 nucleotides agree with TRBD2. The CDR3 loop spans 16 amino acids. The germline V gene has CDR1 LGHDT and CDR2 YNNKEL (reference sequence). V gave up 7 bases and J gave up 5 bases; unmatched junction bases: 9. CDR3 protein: CASNQRGTSGTGELFF. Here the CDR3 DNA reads TGTGCCAGCAACCAGAGGGGGACTAGCGGAACCGGGGAGCTGTTTTTT.